This T cell receptor (beta chain) was identified during a study of T cell responses to AZD1222 COVID-19 vaccine. Profiled with immunoSEQ multiplex PCR; TCRdb holds only in-frame clones, not every one. The sample has approximately 70,000 clones; approximately 90% are singletons. This clone was seen only once. Unmatched junction bases numbered 10, after V lost 7 bases and J lost 4 bases. This CDR3 has 15 amino acids. CDR1 and CDR2 from the germline V gene are MNHEY and SVGAGI. The specimen comprised peripheral blood, sampled 28 days after the second dose of the MenACWY control vaccine. V is TRBV6-5 and J is TRBJ1-1; 9 bases are shared with TRBD1. The clonotype originates from an adult who received the MenACWY meningococcal vaccine as a control. The DNA for the CDR3 is TGTGCCAGCACCCGGACAGGGGCGCTGGGCACTGAAGCTTTCTTT. This gives the protein CASTRTGALGTEAFF.